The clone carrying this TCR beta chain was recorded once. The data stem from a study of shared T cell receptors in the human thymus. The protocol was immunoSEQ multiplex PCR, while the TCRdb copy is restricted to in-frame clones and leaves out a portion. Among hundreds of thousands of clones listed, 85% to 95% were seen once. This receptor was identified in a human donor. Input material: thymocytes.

CDR3 sequence reads: CASSLNLGGPPGGTDTQYF. CDR3 DNA: TGTGCCAGCAGTTTAAATTTAGGAGGCCCGCCGGGGGGAACAGATACGCAGTATTTT. The V call is TRBV28, the J call TRBJ2-3, with TRBD2 matching over 7 bases. The CDR3 is 19 residues long. The germline V gene has CDR1 MDHEN and CDR2 SYDVKM. V shed 2 bases and J 3 bases; nucleotides not matched to a gene: 17. The whole variable domain, remainder taken from reference TRBV28 and TRBJ2-3, is DVKVTQSSRYLVKRTGEKVFLECVQDMDHENMFWYRQDPGLGLRLIYFSYDVKMKEKGDIPEGYSVSREKKERFSLILESASTNQTSMYLCASSLNLGGPPGGTDTQYFGPGTRLTVL.